This passage covers 20 T cell receptor beta chains from one sample sequenced in a study of T cells in localized non-small cell lung cancer. Repertoires were generated with immunoSEQ multiplex PCR, while TCRdb's copy carries only in-frame clones and drops some. The sample shows about 82,000 clones, around 80% of them seen only once. Sequenced here: PBMCs, sampled before any cancer treatment. Receptors originate from a man aged 35 to 69 with stage II squamous cell lung carcinoma.

The chain links TRBV7-6 to TRBJ2-7, with D possibly matching TRBD2 (6 bases). This CDR3 contains 17 residues. V gave up 1 base and J gave up 6 bases, with 22 bases separating them. CDR1 is SGHVS and CDR2 is FNYEAQ in the germline V gene. The CDR3 region is CASSLGQPWTTTGEQYF. CDR3 DNA: TGTGCCAGCAGCTTAGGACAGCCTTGGACTACTACGGGCGAGCAGTACTTC. Variable domain in full (rest from reference TRBV7-6 and TRBJ2-7): GAGVSQSPRYKVTKRGQDVALRCDPISGHVSLYWYRQALGQGPEFLTYFNYEAQQDKSGLPNDRFSAERPEGSISTLTIQRTEQRDSAMYRCASSLGQPWTTTGEQYFGPGTRLTVT.

This clone has just one count. This rearrangement joins TRBV28 to TRBJ2-5, with TRBD2 as a possible D gene (6 bases). This CDR3 has 15 residues. Germline lookup yields CDR1 MDHEN and CDR2 SYDVKM. V dropped 10 bases and J dropped 7 bases, with 25 bases sitting between them. The CDR3 coding sequence is TGTGCCACCGTGCCCCCCCACGGGGGTGGGCGGACCCAGTACTTC. This codes for CATVPPHGGGRTQYF.

This clone was seen only a few times. Written as DNA, the CDR3 is TGTGCCAGCTCACCAGGAGTAAAGAATGAAAAACTGTTTTTT. This codes for CASSPGVKNEKLFF. This chain joins TRBV18 and TRBJ1-4; no reliable D call. CDR3 length: 14 residues. Germline V gene sequence: CDR1 KGHSH, CDR2 LQKENI. Trimming cost V 2 bases and J 5 bases, with 9 bases left between them.

The gene calls are TRBV28 and TRBJ1-5; D gene ambiguous. CDR1 and CDR2 from the germline V gene are MDHEN and SYDVKM. The V end was cut by 4 bases, the J end by 0 bases, with 16 bases between. This CDR3 is built from 17 residues. The CDR3 region is CASSSPGEVGSNQPQHF. The CDR3 region has the DNA TGTGCCAGCAGTTCCCCCGGGGAGGTGGGTAGCAATCAGCCCCAGCATTTT.

This rearrangement joins TRBV28 to TRBJ2-3; 7 bases agree with TRBD1. The V segment lost 6 bases and the J segment 1 base; nucleotides outside the gene matches: 7. Germline lookup yields CDR1 MDHEN and CDR2 SYDVKM. The CDR3 extends over 15 amino acids. The CDR3 DNA reads as TGTGCCAGCAGCCTGACAGGGTCTGGCACAGATACGCAGTATTTT. Translating it yields CASSLTGSGTDTQYF.

CDR3 in DNA: TGTGCCAGCAGCTTATCGATCCGCAATGAGCAGTTCTTC. Protein sequence: CASSLSIRNEQFF. The chain is built from TRBV7-2 and TRBJ2-1; D is unresolved. Germline values: CDR1 SGHTA, CDR2 FQGNSA. V lost 2 bases and J lost 6, with 8 bases in between. The CDR3 has 13 residues.

Details on this clone: It may be a read error: a sequence one base away is much more abundant. V is TRBV19 and J is TRBJ2-7, with D perhaps matching TRBD1 (7 bases). CDR1 is LNHDA, CDR2 SQIVND, per germline (reference sequence). The CDR3 runs to 13 residues. Between the trimmed V and J ends, which lost 5 bases and 5 bases, there was a span of 13 bases. The DNA of the CDR3 is TGTGCCAGTAGTGTACAGGGGAGGCACGAGCAGTACTTC. This sequence encodes CASSVQGRHEQYF. Full variable domain (rest looked up from reference TRBV19 and TRBJ2-7): DGGITQSPKYLFRKEGQNVTLSCEQNLNHDAMYWYRQDPGQGLRLIYYSQIVNDFQKGDIAEGYSVSREKKESFPLTVTSAQKNPTAFYLCASSVQGRHEQYFGPGTRLTVT.

For this clone: This sample also contains other DNA sequences that code for the same CDR3. The chain uses TRBV30 and TRBJ1-5; 8 nucleotides align to TRBD1. CDR1 GTSNPN and CDR2 SVGIG come from the germline V gene (reference sequence). This CDR3 spans 13 amino acids. The junction had 4 bases not matched to a gene; V was cut back by 2 bases and J by 7 bases. The CDR3: CAWSPGGRQPQHF. DNA of the CDR3: TGTGCCTGGAGTCCAGGGGGCAGACAGCCCCAGCATTTT.

The chain combines TRBV5-8 with TRBJ1-1, with 8 bases aligning to TRBD1. The germline CDR1 and CDR2 sequences are SGHTS and YDEGEE. The J segment lost 5 bases and the V segment lost 3 bases, leaving 9 bases of the junction unmatched. The CDR3 has 15 amino acids. The CDR3 DNA is TGTGCCAGCAGCTCACCGCGACAGGGGATAACTGAAGCTTTCTTT. Amino acids: CASSSPRQGITEAFF.

This clone was counted a few times. The V call is TRBV11-2, the J call TRBJ1-1; D is unclear. In germline, CDR1 is SGHAT, CDR2 FQNNGV. This CDR3 spans 15 amino acids. Trimming pared 3 bases from V and 3 bases from J, leaving 14 bases between. This chain's CDR3 is CASSLGLGRHTEAFF. The CDR3 DNA follows: TGTGCCAGCAGCTTGGGATTGGGTAGACACACTGAAGCTTTCTTT.

The chain couples TRBV6-5 to TRBJ2-1, with TRBD2 matching 7 bases. J lost 7 bases, V lost 2 bases, and 11 bases had no gene match. This CDR3 region has 16 residues. Germline lookup yields CDR1 MNHEY and CDR2 SVGAGI. The DNA for the CDR3 is TGTGCCAGCAGTTACCCTACTTCCGGGACTAAGAATGAGCAGTTCTTC. Encoded protein: CASSYPTSGTKNEQFF.

This clone showed up just a few times. J is TRBJ1-6 and V is TRBV19; 8 bases are a match to TRBD1. Germline assignment: CDR1 LNHDA and CDR2 SQIVND (reference sequence). Unmatched junction bases numbered 9, after V lost 4 bases and J lost 13 bases. This CDR3 is built from 14 residues. CDR3 region: CASSKGQGSGPLHF. DNA of the CDR3: TGTGCCAGTAGTAAAGGACAGGGCTCAGGGCCCCTCCACTTT.

In this sample, this clone turned up a few times. This chain joins TRBV29-1 and TRBJ2-6, with no clear D. V was pared by 4 bases and J by 2 bases, with 6 bases between. The CDR3 spans 13 residues. The germline CDR1 and CDR2 sequences are SQVTM and ANQGSEA. CDR3 DNA: TGCAGCGTTGCAAATACTGGGGCCAACGTCCTGACTTTC. Encoded protein: CSVANTGANVLTF.

This clone came up once. The rearrangement links TRBV27 to TRBJ1-4; D is ambiguous. The CDR3 is 15 residues long. Per the germline V gene, CDR1 is MNHEY and CDR2 is SMNVEV (reference sequence). Trimming pared 6 bases from V and 0 bases from J, leaving 11 bases between. CDR3 bases: TGTGCCAGCAGCCCCCGTTATGCAACTAATGAAAAACTGTTTTTT. The encoded protein is CASSPRYATNEKLFF.

This clone was seen only once. V and J are TRBV28 and TRBJ1-2; 7 bases line up with TRBD1. The length of the CDR3 is 13 residues. In germline, CDR1 is MDHEN, CDR2 SYDVKM. V gave up 5 bases and J gave up 8 bases; unmatched junction bases: 8. CDR3 region: CASSQQGPQGYTF. The CDR3 DNA reads as TGTGCCAGCAGTCAACAGGGGCCTCAGGGCTACACCTTC.

The V gene is TRBV5-1, the J gene TRBJ1-6, with D maybe TRBD1 (6 bases). This CDR3 is 15 amino acids long. V was shortened by 2 bases and J by 8 bases, with 14 bases between the two germline ends. Germline CDR1 SGHRS, CDR2 YFSETQ. In DNA, the CDR3 is TGCGCCAGCAGCTTTGACAGGCCAGGTGATTCACCCCTCCACTTT. Amino acids: CASSFDRPGDSPLHF.

The chain is built from TRBV18 and TRBJ1-3; D gene ambiguous. V was pared by 6 bases and J by 0 bases, with 12 bases between. Germline lookup yields CDR1 KGHSH and CDR2 LQKENI. The CDR3 totals 15 residues. CDR3 DNA sequence: TGTGCCAGCTCGCTCGGACGGACCTCTGGAAACACCATATATTTT. Residues: CASSLGRTSGNTIYF.

CDR3 amino acids: CASSLVAGGLQYF. Written as DNA, the CDR3 is TGTGCCAGCAGTCTGGTAGCGGGGGGTCTGCAGTACTTC. The chain is built from TRBV25-1 and TRBJ2-7, with 10 bases aligning to TRBD2. V was pared by 5 bases and J by 9 bases, with 7 bases of the junction left unmatched. The germline V gene has CDR1 MGHDK and CDR2 SYGVNS. The CDR3 spans 13 residues.

The chain has TRBV10-3 and TRBJ2-5; TRBD1 matches 8 bases. The trim removed 6 bases at V and 4 bases at J, leaving 4 bases unmatched. The CDR3 totals 13 residues. The germline gives CDR1 ENHRY, CDR2 SYGVKD. Here the CDR3 reads CAISQGAGETQYF. In DNA form, the CDR3 reads TGTGCCATCAGCCAGGGGGCTGGAGAGACCCAGTACTTC.

This chain connects TRBV18 to TRBJ2-2; D gene unclear. V shed 1 base and J shed 6 bases, with 3 bases lying between them. Germline assignment: CDR1 KGHSH and CDR2 LQKENI. The CDR3 is made up of 12 amino acids. CDR3 DNA sequence: TGTGCCAGCTCACCACTGTCCGGGGAGCTGTTTTTT. Its protein is CASSPLSGELFF.